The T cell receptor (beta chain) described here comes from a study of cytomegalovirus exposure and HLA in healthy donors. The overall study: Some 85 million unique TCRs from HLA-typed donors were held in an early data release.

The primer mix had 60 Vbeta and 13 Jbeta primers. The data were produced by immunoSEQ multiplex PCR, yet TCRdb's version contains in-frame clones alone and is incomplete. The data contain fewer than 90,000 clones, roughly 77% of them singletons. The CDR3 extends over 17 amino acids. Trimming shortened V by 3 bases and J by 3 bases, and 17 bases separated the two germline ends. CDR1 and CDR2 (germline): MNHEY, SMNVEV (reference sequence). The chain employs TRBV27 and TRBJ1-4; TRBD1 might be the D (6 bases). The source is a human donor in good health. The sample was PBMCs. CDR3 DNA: TGTGCCAGCAGTTTCATTGGGGGCGAGGCAGCTAATGAAAAACTGTTTTTT. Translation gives CASSFIGGEAANEKLFF.